This T cell receptor (beta chain) was sequenced during a study of shared clonotypes between healthy human individuals (dated by TCRdb to 2018 to 2020). Regarding the complete study: A few men and a couple of women, aged 18 to 49 years, made up the cohort. For each donor, three plates each were used for CD4 naive and CD4 memory, two plates were used for CD8 naive, and one plate was used for CD8 memory. To estimate repertoire size and how much clonotype sharing occurs between individuals, the study deeply sequenced the blood TCR repertoires of roughly 5 healthy adults. To increase sequencing depth and limit assay-specific biases, different laboratories used diverse techniques to prepare libraries and sequence TCR repertoires. Each donor's leukapheresis produced roughly between roughly 0.9 and 8.9 billion PBMCs. Overall results and qualifications from the work: Higher generation probabilities were observed for clonotypes shared by all four sorted-subset donors than for non-shared clonotypes. Estimated clonotype richness was generally larger for naive than for memory subsets. Sampling was restricted to blood, and TCR repertoires in tissue are likely to differ from TCR repertoires in blood. Rarefaction of sorted-subset datasets indicated incomplete sequencing despite the large sequencing depth. Roughly 5% of naive CD4, more than 3% of naive CD8, roughly 2.4% of memory CD4, and about 0.4% of memory CD8 clonotypes were shared across four donors. Based on pairwise subsampling, the degree of clonotype sharing among donors was expected to be affected by sequencing depth. Because the study included only a small number of donors, the genetic and exposure-history diversity represented was limited.

Measured from the cysteine to the phenylalanine, the CDR3 is 13 residues long. The entry retains the CDR3 DNA only, 39 bases that are in frame from base 1. The V and J ends are trimmed by 3 bases and 11 bases, leaving 11 bases between them. Taken from the germline V gene, the CDR1 and CDR2 loops are SGHAT and FQNNGV. Of note for this clone: Its binding antigen is unknown. No base quality information exists; no much larger clone differs at one position.

CD8 naive samples consisted of CD45RO-negative cells that were positively selected for CCR7, yielding a CD45RA+CCR7+ population without TemRA cells. The donors were healthy, HIV-negative adults with no recently reported acute infections or vaccinations. Only Caucasian adults living in Nashville, Tennessee, USA were represented among the donors. Blood was obtained by leukapheresis, after which PBMCs were separated by Ficoll-Histopaque density gradient centrifugation and cryopreserved in liquid nitrogen vapor phase. Analytical flow cytometry was used to check the purity and quantity of every magnetically sorted T cell population. Genomic DNA was isolated from every sorted fraction and measured by UV absorbance on a Nanodrop 2000c. Using the deep immunoSEQ assay, TCR CDR3 regions were amplified from genomic DNA by multiplex PCR. Extracted genomic DNA from each cell subset was spread evenly across all wells of several immunoSEQ 96-well plates, with each plate serving as a replicate. For sorted subsets, around 200 ng genomic DNA, equal to tens of thousands of T cell genomes, was loaded into each replicate PCR. Purified libraries were measured with a Qubit 3.0 fluorometer, size-checked on a Bioanalyzer 2100, and measured again with the KAPA Library Quantification kit. Each immunoSEQ 96-well plate was sequenced on its own single-read 150-cycle Illumina NextSeq 550 flow cell. On the study's bioinformatics: Because the immunoSEQ output held only junctional sequences and lacked quality scores, the filtering could not match the filtering applied to full-length reads. Sequences were annotated with PyIR, a Python wrapper for IgBLAST v1.9, using IMGT germline references to assign V/J genes and CDR3. Reads were removed for weak V/J assignments (E-value above 1e-6), missing CDR3, stop codons, out-of-frame junctions, or ambiguous translated residues. V3J clonotypes were defined as sequences sharing the same inferred V gene, J gene, and CDR3 amino acid sequence. Percentage overlap between repertoires was computed as shared unique clonotypes divided by the size of the smaller repertoire. Repertoire richness was assessed with RTK rarefaction, the Chao1 estimator, and Recon v2.1 estimates of unobserved clonotypes. For all TCRbeta clonotypes obtained by the gDNA method from a few donors, generation probabilities were computed with OLGA. TCRdb retrieved this table from immuneACCESS and kept in-frame rearrangements only. Not all clones are present; in checked studies, unresolved V genes account for under half, and no reason is known for the remainder. V and J calls and clone size are those listed in that table; D and trimming were worked out from the DNA. The sample yields around 1.9 million clones; approximately 94% were counted once. The ten largest clones represent under 2% of the sample.

Material: naive CD8+ T cells from PBMCs. Read against the paper, the sample's cell subset or site label means: CD45RA+CCR7+. This TCR was sampled from a man aged 18 to 29 in good health. Some clones in this sample may be carry-over from other donors' samples. The V and J segments used are TRBV11-2 and TRBJ1-6; perhaps TRBD1 is the D gene, with 5 bases matching. The bases read TGTGCCAGCAGCTTGGGACGGAACCCACCCCTCCACTTT. It encodes CASSLGRNPPLHF.